Shown below are 8 T cell receptor beta chains from a single sample sequenced in a study of T-cell reconstitution after alpha-beta-depleted transplantation in children. The TCRbeta library was prepared with unique molecular identifiers. TCRdb fed the PCR reads into MiXCR, producing one record per CDR3 protein. The sample has over 450,000 distinct CDR3 sequences; about 10% are singletons. Specimen: PBMCs, collected before TCRalphabeta/CD19-depleted stem cell transplant. The origin of the receptors is a child aged 2-15 years with inherited bone marrow failure, due to receive a stem cell transplant.

In regard to this clonotype: A clone one base away is much larger, so this may be a read error. The V call is TRBV11-2, the J call TRBJ2-1; D call uncertain. The CDR3 loop spans 15 amino acids. Trimming shortened V by 5 bases and J by 3 bases, and 14 bases separated the two germline ends. Germline V gene lookup returns CDR1 SGHAT and CDR2 FQNNGV. As DNA, the CDR3 is TGTGCCAGCAGCCCTGGTAACGGGTTCTACAATGAGCAGTTCTTC. Its protein product is CASSPGNGFYNEQFF.

In its sample, this clonotype was seen a few times. The chain recombines TRBV28 with TRBJ2-7; the match to TRBD2 covers 10 bases. Trimming at V came to 6 bases and at J to 2 bases, leaving 10 bases not matched to a gene. The V gene's germline CDR1 is MDHEN and CDR2 SYDVKM. The CDR3 is 16 residues long. DNA for the CDR3: TGTGCCAGCAGGAGCGGGAGGGCCCGTTTAACCTACGAGCAGTACTTC. Its protein is CASRSGRARLTYEQYF.

This clonotype has a count of ten or more. The chain has TRBV7-9 and TRBJ1-2; unclear D gene. This CDR3 region has 17 residues. The germline gives CDR1 SEHNR, CDR2 FQNEAQ (reference sequence). V shed 2 bases and J shed 5 bases, with 21 bases lying between them. The CDR3 loop is CASSLFGTATVLYGYTF. Here the CDR3 DNA reads TGTGCCAGCAGCTTATTCGGAACCGCCACAGTTTTATATGGCTACACCTTC.

This clonotype was observed at least ten times. This chain joins TRBV15 and TRBJ2-1; D perhaps matches TRBD2 (5 bases). The length of the CDR3 is 19 residues. V dropped 0 bases and J dropped 4 bases, with 22 bases sitting between them. Germline values: CDR1 LNHNV, CDR2 YYDKDF (reference sequence). In nucleotides, the CDR3 is TGTGCCACCAGCAGAGATACCGCCAGCGGACGAAGCAATTACAATGAGCAGTTCTTC. This codes for CATSRDTASGRSNYNEQFF.

This clonotype has ten or more counts. DNA for the CDR3: TGTGCCAGCAGCACCGGGACAGGCGGGAGCGAGCAGTACTTC. This sequence encodes CASSTGTGGSEQYF. J is TRBJ2-7 and V is TRBV13, with D maybe TRBD1 (8 bases). The germline V gene encodes CDR1 PRHDT and CDR2 FYEKMQ (reference sequence). The germline V and J ends were trimmed by 5 bases and 6 bases, with 17 bases remaining between them. The CDR3 runs 14 residues.

This clonotype was detected ten times or more. The chain links TRBV6-1 to TRBJ2-2; 8 bases agree with TRBD1. Trimming at V came to 8 bases and at J to 6 bases, leaving 5 bases not matched to a gene. The germline gives CDR1 MNHNS, CDR2 SASEGT. The CDR3 length is 13 residues. CDR3 in DNA: TGTGCCAGCGGGCAGGGGGCGGCCGGGGAGCTGTTTTTT. This sequence encodes CASGQGAAGELFF.

This clonotype showed up just a few times. The chain recombines TRBV4-3 with TRBJ2-1, with 7 bases lining up with TRBD2. Germline trimming cut 3 bases from V and 3 bases from J; bases unmatched to any gene: 11. Germline CDR1 LGHNA, CDR2 YSLEER. The CDR3 sequence is 17 residues long. The DNA of the CDR3 is TGCGCCAGCAGCCACAACCCCCCGGCTAGCGGCTACAATGAGCAGTTCTTC. It codes for CASSHNPPASGYNEQFF.

This clonotype occurred many times. The chain combines TRBV4-2 with TRBJ2-6, with D possibly matching TRBD1 (6 bases). CDR1 LGHNA and CDR2 YNFKEQ come from the germline V gene. The ends were cut back, 1 base at V and 3 bases at J, with 19 bases in the middle. The CDR3 covers 19 residues. The CDR3 region is CASSQVGWGQGLGANVLTF. Here the CDR3 DNA reads TGTGCCAGCAGCCAAGTCGGGTGGGGGCAGGGTCTTGGGGCCAACGTCCTGACTTTC.